This TCR beta chain was identified during a study of T-cell memory formation after mild COVID-19. This CDR3 has 16 residues. Per the germline V gene, CDR1 is SGDLS and CDR2 is YYNGEE. V lost 0 bases to trimming and J lost 2 bases; unmatched junction nucleotides: 4. Each CDR3 protein gets one entry after TCRdb re-called the 5' RACE reads with MiXCR. Of around 450,000 distinct CDR3 sequences listed, roughly 26% are singletons. The sequenced sample was PBMCs or a T cell subset sorted from them (not recorded which). The V and J genes are TRBV9 and TRBJ2-3; the match to TRBD2 covers 9 bases. The receptor comes from an adult woman who had mild COVID-19 (a few samples of this study predate the infection). Cell type and time point are not known. CDR3 bases: TGTGCCAGCAGCGTAGGGCTAGCGGGAATCACAGATACGCAGTATTTT. It specifies CASSVGLAGITDTQYF.